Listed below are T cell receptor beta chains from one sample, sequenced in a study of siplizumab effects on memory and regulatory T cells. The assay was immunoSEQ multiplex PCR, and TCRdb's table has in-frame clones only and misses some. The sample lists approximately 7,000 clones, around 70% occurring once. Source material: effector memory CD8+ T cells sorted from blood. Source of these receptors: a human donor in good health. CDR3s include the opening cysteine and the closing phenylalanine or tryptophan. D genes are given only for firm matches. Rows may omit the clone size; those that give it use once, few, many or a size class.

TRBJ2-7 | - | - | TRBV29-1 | TGCAGCGTTAGGACTATCGCCTACGAGCAGTACTTC | CSVRTIAYEQYF
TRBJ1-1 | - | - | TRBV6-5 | TGTGCCAGCAGTTACTCGTCCACGAACACTGAAGCTTTCTTT | CASSYSSTNTEAFF
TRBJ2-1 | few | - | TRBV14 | TGTGCCAGCAGCGCTCACGGAGCTTTCTCCTACAATGAGCAGTTCTTC | CASSAHGAFSYNEQFF
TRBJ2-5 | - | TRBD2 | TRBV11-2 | TGTGCCAGCAGCTTAGTCGGGGGGGGTGAGACCCAGTACTTC | CASSLVGGGETQYF
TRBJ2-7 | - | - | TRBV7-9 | TGTGCCAGCAGCGAGGGAGGCCGCACCTACGAGCAGTACTTC | CASSEGGRTYEQYF
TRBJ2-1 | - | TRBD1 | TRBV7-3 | TGTGCCAGCAGCGCCAATGCGGGACAGGACAATGAGCAGTTCTTC | CASSANAGQDNEQFF
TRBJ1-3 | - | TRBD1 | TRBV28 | TGTGCCAGCAGCCCCTTGGGGACAGGGGGAAACACCATATATTTT | CASSPLGTGGNTIYF
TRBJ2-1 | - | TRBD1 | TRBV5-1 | TGCGCCAGCAGCGCGGGGATCGGGACAGGGGACAATGAGCAGTTCTTC | CASSAGIGTGDNEQFF
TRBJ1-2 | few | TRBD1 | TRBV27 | TGTGCCAGCAGTGTCGGGACAGGGTGGGATGGCTACACCTTC | CASSVGTGWDGYTF
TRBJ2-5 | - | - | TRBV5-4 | TGTGCCAGCAGCCCGGCTAGGGGCGGGCGGGACCAAGAGACCCAGTACTTC | CASSPARGGRDQETQYF
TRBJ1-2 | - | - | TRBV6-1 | TGTGCCAGCAGTTCAGGGGAAACCGATGGCTACACCTTC | CASSSGETDGYTF
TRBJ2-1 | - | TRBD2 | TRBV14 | TGTGCCAGCAGCCAAGATAGCGGGTCCTACAATGAGCAGTTCTTC | CASSQDSGSYNEQFF
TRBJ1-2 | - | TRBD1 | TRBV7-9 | TGTGCCAGCAGCTTTTATGTGGGACAGGGGGCCTACTATGGCTACACCTTC | CASSFYVGQGAYYGYTF
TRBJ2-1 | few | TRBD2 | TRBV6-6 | TGTGCCAGCAGTACCACTAGCGGCAATGAGCAGTTCTTC | CASSTTSGNEQFF
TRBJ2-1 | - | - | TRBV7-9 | TGTGCCAGCCAAAGAGGGGGGTCCTACAATGAGCAGTTCTTC | CASQRGGSYNEQFF
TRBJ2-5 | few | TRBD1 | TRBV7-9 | TGTGCCAGCAGCTTACCCCGGACAGGGGGGGAAGAGACCCAGTACTTC | CASSLPRTGGEETQYF
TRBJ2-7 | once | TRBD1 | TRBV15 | TGTGCCACCAGCACACTGGGACAGGGGTATCGCGAGCAGTACTTC | CATSTLGQGYREQYF
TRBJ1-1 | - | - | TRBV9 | TGTGCCAGCAGCGAACCGGGACGGTCGAACACTGAAGCTTTCTTT | CASSEPGRSNTEAFF
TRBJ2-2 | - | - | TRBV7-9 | TGTGCCAGCAGTCCAAACACCGGGGAGCTGTTTTTT | CASSPNTGELFF
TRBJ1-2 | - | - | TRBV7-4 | TGTGCCAGCAGCCTCAGCTCGAAAACCTATGGCTACACCTTC | CASSLSSKTYGYTF
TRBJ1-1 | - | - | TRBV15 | TGTGCCACCAGCAGAGAAGGTAGGGAGTCTGAAGCTTTCTTT | CATSREGRESEAFF
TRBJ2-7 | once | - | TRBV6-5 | TGTGCCAGCAGTTACTCAGGAGAGCAGTACTTC | CASSYSGEQYF
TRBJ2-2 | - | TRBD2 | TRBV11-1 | TGTGCCAGCAGCCTGTTCCGGGGGGGGCCCGGGGAGCTGTTTTTT | CASSLFRGGPGELFF
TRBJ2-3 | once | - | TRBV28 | TGTGCCAGCAGTTCGAGGGTTGTCGATACGCAGTATTTT | CASSSRVVDTQYF
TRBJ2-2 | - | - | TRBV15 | TGTGCCACCGAAGGGAGGACCGGGGAGCTGTTTTTT | CATEGRTGELFF